The clone carrying this T cell receptor beta chain was found once. Its target is unknown. V shed 1 base and J 0 bases; nucleotides not matched to a gene: 5. Germline values: CDR1 MDHEN, CDR2 SYDVKM. There are 17 residues in the CDR3. The record originates from a study of T cell responses to AZD1222 COVID-19 vaccine. Overall study findings and caveats: A mostly white British donor set with more females was recruited, and clonal diversity was possibly underestimated. Repertoire collection took place solely once the T cell response had peaked. Within unmutated variant regions lay the reported targets of nearly half of spike-specific TCRs.

TCRdb's table, derived via immunoSEQ multiplex PCR, lists solely in-frame clones and lacks some. The table lists some 36,000 clones, around nine tenths of them singletons. The V call is TRBV28, the J call TRBJ1-3; 8 nucleotides align to TRBD1. Sequenced here: peripheral blood, sampled on day 0 of AZD1222 vaccination. This receptor was identified in an adult in good health. The CDR3 here is CASSLYLTGDSGNTIYF. CDR3 bases: TGTGCCAGCAGTTTATATCTGACAGGGGACTCTGGAAACACCATATATTTT. Full variable domain (missing parts from reference TRBV28 and TRBJ1-3): DVKVTQSSRYLVKRTGEKVFLECVQDMDHENMFWYRQDPGLGLRLIYFSYDVKMKEKGDIPEGYSVSREKKERFSLILESASTNQTSMYLCASSLYLTGDSGNTIYFGEGSWLTVV.